The 32 T cell receptor beta chains listed next were all sequenced from one sample in a study of memory CD4+ T cells and cytomegalovirus serostatus. Profiled with immunoSEQ multiplex PCR; TCRdb holds only in-frame clones, not every one. The repertoire holds just under 60,000 clones, with 81% as singletons. Single viable CD3+CD4+CD8-CD45RO+ cells were sorted as the memory CD4+ T cells. Sequencing input: memory CD4+ T cells from blood. These receptors were obtained from an adult in good health and CMV-seronegative.

This chain links TRBV15 with TRBJ2-7; no reliable D call. In germline, CDR1 is LNHNV, CDR2 YYDKDF (reference sequence). The CDR3 has 15 residues. Trimming stripped 0 bases from V and 3 bases from J, with 12 bases between. CDR3 nucleotide sequence: TGTGCCACCAGCAGAGACAGAGGCGAAATCTACGAGCAGTACTTC. Its protein product is CATSRDRGEIYEQYF.

This sequence joins TRBV5-1 and TRBJ2-1; tentative D call: TRBD1 (5 bases). Trimming took 4 bases from V and 3 from J, leaving 17 bases between them. The CDR3 totals 16 residues. Germline loops: CDR1 SGHRS, CDR2 YFSETQ. Written as DNA, the CDR3 is TGCGCCAGCAGCCTATCGACAAACACAGGCTACAATGAGCAGTTCTTC. Its translation is CASSLSTNTGYNEQFF.

The chain links TRBV6-1 to TRBJ2-2; no reliable D call. The CDR3 extends over 15 amino acids. The V gene lost 1 base and the J gene lost 3 bases, with 9 bases spanning the gap. Germline CDR1 MNHNS, CDR2 SASEGT. The CDR3 coding sequence is TGTGCCAGCAGTGAAGAACCATGGGACACCGGGGAGCTGTTTTTT. Translating it yields CASSEEPWDTGELFF.

The chain carries TRBV19 and TRBJ2-5; D gene unclear. The tail of the sequence fits TRBJ2-7 better, so the J call may be wrong. Germline V lookup: CDR1 LNHDA, CDR2 SQIVND (reference sequence). The CDR3 consists of 14 residues. CDR3 residues: CASSPNPGPYEQYF. The CDR3 nucleotides read TGTGCCAGTAGTCCGAATCCAGGTCCCTACGAGCAGTACTTC.

This chain joins TRBV7-9 and TRBJ1-3; 10 bases map to TRBD1. V trimming: 1 base; J trimming: 2 bases; junction bases outside the gene matches: 5. The CDR3 runs to 17 residues. Germline CDR1 reads SEHNR; CDR2 reads FQNEAQ (reference sequence). The CDR3 protein is CASSLGLDRGPGNTIYF. CDR3 sequence (DNA): TGTGCCAGCAGCTTAGGTCTTGACAGGGGGCCTGGAAACACCATATATTTT.

The chain recombines TRBV6-5 with TRBJ1-1; possible D gene TRBD1, 6 bases. CDR3 size: 14 residues. Germline V CDR1 and CDR2: MNHEY, SVGAGI. Trimming cost V 6 bases and J 1 base, with 12 bases left between them. The chain's CDR3 is CASRPGQTNTEAFF. The CDR3 region has the DNA TGTGCCAGCAGACCCGGACAGACGAACACTGAAGCTTTCTTT.

This chain joins TRBV5-5 and TRBJ1-2; D uncertain. Between the trimmed V and J ends, which lost 1 base and 8 bases, there was a span of 18 bases. The CDR3 has 15 residues. CDR1 and CDR2 from the germline V gene are SGHKS and YYEKEE (reference sequence). CDR3 DNA sequence: TGTGCCAGCAGCTTGTCGGCCCCCACAAACTTAGGCTACACCTTC. Amino acid sequence: CASSLSAPTNLGYTF.

This clone showed up just a few times. V and J are TRBV27 and TRBJ2-2; 13 bases align to TRBD2. V trimming: 8 bases; J trimming: 6 bases; junction bases outside the gene matches: 6. This CDR3 spans 15 amino acids. Germline CDR1 MNHEY, CDR2 SMNVEV (reference sequence). The CDR3 is CASATSGRASGELFF. CDR3 nucleotide sequence: TGTGCCAGCGCAACTAGCGGGAGGGCCTCCGGGGAGCTGTTTTTT.

V gene TRBV7-8 combines with J gene TRBJ2-7; no reliable D call. This CDR3 is built from 16 residues. In germline, CDR1 is SGHVS, CDR2 FQNEAQ. V was pared by 3 bases and J by 3 bases, with 18 bases between. The CDR3 nucleotides read TGTGCCAGCAGCTTTACCCTGACTGGTGGATACTACGAGCAGTACTTC. This translates into CASSFTLTGGYYEQYF.

In its sample, this clone was seen once. The gene calls are TRBV19 and TRBJ1-2, with 8 nucleotides matching TRBD1. V dropped 6 bases and J dropped 2; count of bases not matched to a gene: 5. Germline CDR1 LNHDA, CDR2 SQIVND (reference sequence). CDR3 size: 14 residues. The CDR3 loop reads CASSLTGVNYGYTF. The DNA of the CDR3 is TGTGCCAGTAGCTTGACAGGGGTCAACTATGGCTACACCTTC.

The chain combines TRBV2 with TRBJ2-3; 12 bases map to TRBD2. CDR1 and CDR2 (germline): SNHLY, FYNNEI. The CDR3 totals 18 residues. J gave up 6 bases and V 6 bases, and 16 bases lay outside the gene matches. For the CDR3, the DNA is TGTGCCAGCAGCCCCCTGACTAGCGGGAGTGGGAGACACGATACGCAGTATTTT. It codes for CASSPLTSGSGRHDTQYF.

This rearrangement joins TRBV28 to TRBJ1-1; perhaps TRBD1 as D (6 bases). The germline V gene has CDR1 MDHEN and CDR2 SYDVKM. The CDR3 totals 14 residues. V was pared by 2 bases and J by 1 base, with 8 bases between. In DNA form, the CDR3 reads TGTGCCAGCAGTTTACAGGGGAGGAACACTGAAGCTTTCTTT. Its translation: CASSLQGRNTEAFF.

This clone was detected only once. J is TRBJ2-2 and V is TRBV11-1; 7 nucleotides agree with TRBD1. This CDR3 spans 13 amino acids. The V segment lost 4 bases and the J segment 5 bases; nucleotides outside the gene matches: 1. The germline CDR1 and CDR2 sequences are SGHAT and FQDESV (reference sequence). The CDR3 loop reads CASSSGQTGELFF. The CDR3, as DNA: TGTGCCAGCAGCTCGGGACAGACCGGGGAGCTGTTTTTT. Supplemented by reference TRBV11-1 and TRBJ2-2, the full variable domain reads EAEVAQSPRYKITEKSQAVAFWCDPISGHATLYWYRQILGQGPELLVQFQDESVVDDSQLPKDRFSAERLKGVDSTLKIQPAELGDSAMYLCASSSGQTGELFFGEGSRLTVL.

The chain has TRBV7-9 and TRBJ2-1, with 13 positions matching TRBD2. Trimming removed 5 bases from V and 1 base from J; junction bases left unmatched: 8. This CDR3 has 18 amino acids. Germline CDR1 reads SEHNR; CDR2 reads FQNEAQ (reference sequence). The chain's CDR3 is CASSPKWTSGRSYNEQFF. CDR3 nucleotide sequence: TGTGCCAGCAGCCCGAAATGGACTAGCGGGAGATCCTACAATGAGCAGTTCTTC. Based on the CDR3 plus reference TRBV7-9 and TRBJ2-1, the full variable domain is DTGVSQNPRHKITKRGQNVTFRCDPISEHNRLYWYRQTLGQGPEFLTYFQNEAQLEKSRLLSDRFSAERPKGSFSTLEIQRTEQGDSAMYLCASSPKWTSGRSYNEQFFGPGTRLTVL.

This chain links TRBV19 with TRBJ1-5, with a tentative D call TRBD1 (5 bases). Trimming shortened V by 11 bases and J by 4 bases, and 15 bases separated the two germline ends. The germline CDR1 and CDR2 sequences are LNHDA and SQIVND (reference sequence). This CDR3 comprises 13 residues. The CDR3 sequence is CASEMGGNQPQHF. The DNA for the CDR3 is TGTGCCTCGGAAATGGGGGGGAATCAGCCCCAGCATTTT. The full variable domain, with the rest looked up from reference TRBV19 and TRBJ1-5, is DGGITQSPKYLFRKEGQNVTLSCEQNLNHDAMYWYRQDPGQGLRLIYYSQIVNDFQKGDIAEGYSVSREKKESFPLTVTSAQKNPTAFYLCASEMGGNQPQHFGDGTRLSIL.

V gene TRBV28 combines with J gene TRBJ1-5, with no clear D. The CDR3 covers 15 residues. The germline CDR1 and CDR2 sequences are MDHEN and SYDVKM. The V end was cut by 2 bases, the J end by 1 base, with 9 bases between. CDR3 protein: CASSLIWQSNQPQHF. The CDR3 region has the DNA TGTGCCAGCAGTTTAATTTGGCAAAGCAATCAGCCCCAGCATTTT.

CDR3 DNA: TGTGCCAGCAGTTCGAAGGGACAGGGGGCGCACGAGCAGTACTTC. It yields the protein CASSSKGQGAHEQYF. This chain joins TRBV6-5 and TRBJ2-7; 12 bases agree with TRBD1. From germline, CDR1 is MNHEY and CDR2 SVGAGI. This CDR3 comprises 15 residues. V gave up 4 bases and J gave up 5 bases; unmatched junction bases: 6.

This clone was seen once. This chain links TRBV9 with TRBJ2-5, with 8 bases aligning to TRBD2. Germline-derived CDR1 and CDR2 are SGDLS and YYNGEE. The CDR3 spans 15 residues. Trimming removed 0 bases from V and 4 bases from J; junction bases left unmatched: 5. Here the CDR3 DNA reads TGTGCCAGCAGCGTAGAAGACGGGAGGGGAGAGACCCAGTACTTC. It codes for CASSVEDGRGETQYF.

This clone was found a few times. In nucleotides, the CDR3 is TGTGCCAGCAGTTCTGTGCCTACTACCCCAGAGCAGTTCTTC. Translation gives CASSSVPTTPEQFF. This sequence joins TRBV28 and TRBJ2-1; D unresolved. With 4 bases removed from V and 10 bases from J, the gap between germline ends came to 17 bases. This CDR3 is built from 14 residues. Germline CDR1 is MDHEN and CDR2 is SYDVKM.

This clone has just a few counts. The CDR3 DNA sequence: TGTGCCAGCACCCTGAACACTGAAGCTTTCTTT. Protein product: CASTLNTEAFF. This chain connects TRBV25-1 to TRBJ1-1; D remains unclear. The length of the CDR3 is 11 residues. With 7 bases removed from V and 0 bases from J, the gap between germline ends came to 3 bases. Per germline, CDR1 MGHDK and CDR2 SYGVNS.

This clone has just one count. This chain connects TRBV10-3 to TRBJ1-5, with D perhaps TRBD1 (5 bases). Germline CDR1 reads ENHRY; CDR2 reads SYGVKD. The CDR3 runs 13 residues. V was cut by 7 bases and J by 7 bases, with 14 bases left in between. The CDR3 loop is CAINWDERQPQHF. The DNA of the CDR3 is TGTGCCATCAACTGGGACGAGAGACAGCCCCAGCATTTT.

The chain links TRBV28 to TRBJ2-5, with 10 bases fitting TRBD1. This CDR3 spans 15 amino acids. J was trimmed by 11 bases and V by 8 bases; bases with no gene match: 17. Germline V gene data show CDR1 as MDHEN and CDR2 as SYDVKM. The CDR3 is CASRGTGTGEEEQYF. The CDR3 nucleotides are TGTGCCAGCCGGGGGACCGGGACAGGGGAAGAAGAGCAGTACTTC. Full variable domain (missing parts from reference TRBV28 and TRBJ2-5): DVKVTQSSRYLVKRTGEKVFLECVQDMDHENMFWYRQDPGLGLRLIYFSYDVKMKEKGDIPEGYSVSREKKERFSLILESASTNQTSMYLCASRGTGTGEEEQYFGPGTRLLVL.

The chain employs TRBV6-1 and TRBJ2-1; tentative D call: TRBD1 (6 bases). Germline V gene sequence: CDR1 MNHNS, CDR2 SASEGT. This CDR3 spans 15 amino acids. Trimming took 2 bases from V and 5 from J, leaving 13 bases between them. Written as DNA, the CDR3 is TGTGCCAGCAGTGAATTGGGACAAGCTAACAATGAGCAGTTCTTC. Its translation is CASSELGQANNEQFF.

This clone was seen only a few times. The chain is built from TRBV7-9 and TRBJ1-1; no clear D. Germline V CDR1 and CDR2: SEHNR, FQNEAQ (reference sequence). This CDR3 spans 12 amino acids. With 6 bases removed from V and 8 bases from J, the gap between germline ends came to 13 bases. CDR3 amino acids: CASSLIGEEAFF. CDR3 DNA: TGTGCCAGCAGTCTCATCGGGGAAGAAGCTTTCTTT.

This clone appeared a few times. The J gene is TRBJ1-1, the V gene TRBV10-1; D not certain. The germline V gene has CDR1 WNHNN and CDR2 SYGVQD (reference sequence). Trimming removed 6 bases from V and 5 bases from J, with 16 bases in between. This CDR3 is built from 14 residues. CDR3 DNA: TGCGCCAGCAGCGGGTCCAAGGGTTTGACTGAAGCTTTCTTT. Protein sequence: CASSGSKGLTEAFF.

This sequence joins TRBV5-4 and TRBJ2-1, with D perhaps matching TRBD2 (6 bases). Trimming stripped 2 bases from V and 7 bases from J, with 16 bases between. There are 15 residues in the CDR3. The germline gives CDR1 SGHNT, CDR2 YYREEE (reference sequence). The CDR3 loop is CASSFFDSAGNEQFF. CDR3 DNA: TGTGCCAGCAGCTTCTTCGACTCTGCGGGGAATGAGCAGTTCTTC.

A single count supports this clone. The V gene is TRBV5-4, the J gene TRBJ2-1; the match to TRBD2 covers 8 bases. J lost 4 bases, V lost 3 bases, and 6 bases had no gene match. Germline V gene sequence: CDR1 SGHNT, CDR2 YYREEE (reference sequence). CDR3 size: 15 residues. The CDR3 DNA is TGTGCCAGCAGCTCACAGCGGGAGTGGTACAATGAGCAGTTCTTC. It translates to CASSSQREWYNEQFF.

V gene TRBV5-1 combines with J gene TRBJ1-5; D remains ambiguous. The CDR3 runs 15 residues. Between the trimmed V and J ends, which lost 0 bases and 9 bases, there was a span of 16 bases. Germline V CDR1 and CDR2: SGHRS, YFSETQ. The CDR3 bases are TGCGCCAGCAGCTTGGATCAGGCAGGTACCGGGCCCCAGCATTTT. Its protein product is CASSLDQAGTGPQHF. The full variable domain, in which reference TRBV5-1 and TRBJ1-5 provide the parts outside the CDR3, is KAGVTQTPRYLIKTRGQQVTLSCSPISGHRSVSWYQQTPGQGLQFLFEYFSETQRNKGNFPGRFSGRQFSNSRSEMNVSTLELGDSALYLCASSLDQAGTGPQHFGDGTRLSIL.

The chain uses TRBV7-8 and TRBJ2-1; TRBD1 matches at 8 bases. This CDR3 is built from 15 residues. Germline CDR1 reads SGHVS; CDR2 reads FQNEAQ. V lost 4 bases to trimming and J lost 10 bases; unmatched junction nucleotides: 12. This CDR3 reads CASSSTGGWFNEQFF. The CDR3 region has the DNA TGTGCCAGCAGCTCCACAGGGGGTTGGTTTAACGAGCAGTTCTTC. Looking up the rest from reference TRBV7-8 and TRBJ2-1 gives the full variable domain: GAGVSQSPRYKVAKRGQDVALRCDPISGHVSLFWYQQALGQGPEFLTYFQNEAQLDKSGLPSDRFFAERPEGSVSTLKIQRTQQEDSAVYLCASSSTGGWFNEQFFGPGTRLTVL.

In DNA, the CDR3 is TGTGCCAGCACGGGTCTTAATGAAAAACTGTTTTTT. Its protein is CASTGLNEKLFF. The rearrangement uses TRBV7-9 and TRBJ1-4; D remains ambiguous. This CDR3 region has 12 residues. V dropped 7 bases and J dropped 4 bases, with 7 bases sitting between them. Germline CDR1 and CDR2: SEHNR and FQNEAQ (reference sequence).

The CDR3 sequence is CASSTGLYEQYF. CDR3 in DNA: TGTGCCAGCAGCACGGGCCTCTACGAGCAGTACTTC. The genes are TRBV7-9 and TRBJ2-7, with unresolved D. CDR1 and CDR2 from the germline V gene are SEHNR and FQNEAQ (reference sequence). V lost 5 bases to trimming and J lost 3 bases, with 8 bases between them. This CDR3 is 12 amino acids long.

The chain recombines TRBV7-3 with TRBJ2-1; 11 positions agree with TRBD1. V gave up 5 bases and J gave up 6 bases; unmatched junction bases: 6. This CDR3 spans 15 amino acids. CDR1 and CDR2 from the germline V gene are SGHTA and FQGTGA. The CDR3: CASSPAGTGGNEQFF. As DNA, the CDR3 is TGTGCCAGCAGCCCCGCCGGGACAGGGGGCAATGAGCAGTTCTTC.